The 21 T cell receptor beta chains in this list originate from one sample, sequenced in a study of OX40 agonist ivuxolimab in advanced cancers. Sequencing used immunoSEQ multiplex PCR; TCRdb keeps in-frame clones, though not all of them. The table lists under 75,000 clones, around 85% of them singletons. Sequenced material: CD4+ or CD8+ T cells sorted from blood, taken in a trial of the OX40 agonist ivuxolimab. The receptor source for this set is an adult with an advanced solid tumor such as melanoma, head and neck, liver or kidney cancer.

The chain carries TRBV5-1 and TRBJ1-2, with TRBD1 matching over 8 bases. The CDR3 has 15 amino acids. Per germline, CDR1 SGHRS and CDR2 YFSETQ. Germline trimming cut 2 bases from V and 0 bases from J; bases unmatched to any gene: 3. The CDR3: CASSFTGGANYGYTF. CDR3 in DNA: TGCGCCAGCAGCTTTACAGGGGGGGCTAACTATGGCTACACCTTC.

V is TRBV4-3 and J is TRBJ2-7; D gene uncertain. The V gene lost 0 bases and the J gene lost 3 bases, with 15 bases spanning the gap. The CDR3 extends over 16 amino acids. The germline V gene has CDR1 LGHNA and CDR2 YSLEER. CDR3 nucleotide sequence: TGCGCCAGCAGCCAAGACTACCGTGGGCTAGACTACGAGCAGTACTTC. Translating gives CASSQDYRGLDYEQYF.

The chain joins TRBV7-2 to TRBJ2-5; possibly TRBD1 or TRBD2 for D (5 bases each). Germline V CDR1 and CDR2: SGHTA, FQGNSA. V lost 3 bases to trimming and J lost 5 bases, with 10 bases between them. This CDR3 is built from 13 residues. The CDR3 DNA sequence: TGTGCCAGCAGCTTCGAGGGGTGGGAGACCCAGTACTTC. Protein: CASSFEGWETQYF.

This CDR3 is CASSKTLQGYEQYF. The CDR3 nucleotides read TGCGCCAGCAGCAAGACTCTACAGGGGTACGAGCAGTACTTC. The chain is built from TRBV5-1 and TRBJ2-7; TRBD1 matches at 7 bases. The CDR3 is 14 amino acids. Germline-derived CDR1 and CDR2 are SGHRS and YFSETQ. The junction had 8 bases not matched to a gene; V was cut back by 4 bases and J by 4 bases.

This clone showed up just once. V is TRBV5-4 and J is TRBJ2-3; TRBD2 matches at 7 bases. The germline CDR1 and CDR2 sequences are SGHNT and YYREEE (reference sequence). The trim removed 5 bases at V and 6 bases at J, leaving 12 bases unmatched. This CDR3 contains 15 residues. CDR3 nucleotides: TGTGCCAGCAGTAACGCCGCGCCCGGGGGGGATACGCAGTATTTT. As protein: CASSNAAPGGDTQYF.

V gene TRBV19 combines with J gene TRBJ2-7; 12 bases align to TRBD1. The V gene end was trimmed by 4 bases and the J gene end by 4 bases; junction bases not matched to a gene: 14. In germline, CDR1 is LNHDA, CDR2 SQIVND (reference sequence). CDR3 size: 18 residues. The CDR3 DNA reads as TGTGCCAGTAGTAGGAAGATAACCGGGACAGGGGGCCAATACGAGCAGTACTTC. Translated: CASSRKITGTGGQYEQYF. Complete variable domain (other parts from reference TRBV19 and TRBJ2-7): DGGITQSPKYLFRKEGQNVTLSCEQNLNHDAMYWYRQDPGQGLRLIYYSQIVNDFQKGDIAEGYSVSREKKESFPLTVTSAQKNPTAFYLCASSRKITGTGGQYEQYFGPGTRLTVT.

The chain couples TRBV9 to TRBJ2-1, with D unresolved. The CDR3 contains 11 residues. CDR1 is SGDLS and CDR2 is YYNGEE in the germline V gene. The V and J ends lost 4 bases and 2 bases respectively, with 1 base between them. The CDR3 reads CASSTYNEQFF. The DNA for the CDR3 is TGTGCCAGCAGCACCTACAATGAGCAGTTCTTC.

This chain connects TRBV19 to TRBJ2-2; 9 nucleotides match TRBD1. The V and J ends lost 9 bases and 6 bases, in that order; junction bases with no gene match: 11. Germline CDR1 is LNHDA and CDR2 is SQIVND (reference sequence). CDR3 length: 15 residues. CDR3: CASLQGAGGPGELFF. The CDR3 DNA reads TGTGCCAGCTTACAGGGGGCAGGGGGGCCCGGGGAGCTGTTTTTT.

CDR3 nucleotides: TGTGCCAGCAGAGACCCGACAGGGATTAATGAAAAACTGTTTTTT. It codes for CASRDPTGINEKLFF. V and J are TRBV6-5 and TRBJ1-4, with 7 positions matching TRBD1. With 6 bases clipped from V and 4 bases from J, the junction kept 8 bases outside the gene matches. The CDR3 is 15 residues long. The V gene's germline CDR1 is MNHEY and CDR2 SVGAGI.

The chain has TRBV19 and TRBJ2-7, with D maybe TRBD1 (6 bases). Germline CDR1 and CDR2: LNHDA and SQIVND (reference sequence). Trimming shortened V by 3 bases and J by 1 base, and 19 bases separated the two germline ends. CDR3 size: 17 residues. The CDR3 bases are TGTGCCAGTAGTATCCGGCCGGGCAGGGGCCGATCCTACGAGCAGTACTTC. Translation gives CASSIRPGRGRSYEQYF.

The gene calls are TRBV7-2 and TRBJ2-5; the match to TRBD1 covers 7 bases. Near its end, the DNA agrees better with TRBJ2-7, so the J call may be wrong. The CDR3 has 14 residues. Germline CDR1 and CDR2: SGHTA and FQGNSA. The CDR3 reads CASSPGQWSYEQYF. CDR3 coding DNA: TGTGCCAGCAGCCCGGGACAGTGGTCCTACGAGCAGTACTTC.

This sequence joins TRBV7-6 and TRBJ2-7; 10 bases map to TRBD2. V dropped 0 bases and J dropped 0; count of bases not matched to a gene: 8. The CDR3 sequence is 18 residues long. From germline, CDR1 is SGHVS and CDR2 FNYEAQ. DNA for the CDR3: TGTGCCAGCAGCTTAGCGCCATCACTAGCGGGACACTCCTACGAGCAGTACTTC. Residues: CASSLAPSLAGHSYEQYF.

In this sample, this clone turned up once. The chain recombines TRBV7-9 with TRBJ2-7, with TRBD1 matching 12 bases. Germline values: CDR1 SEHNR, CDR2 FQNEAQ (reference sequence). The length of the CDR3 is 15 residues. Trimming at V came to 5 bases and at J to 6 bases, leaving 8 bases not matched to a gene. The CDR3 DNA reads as TGTGCCAGCAGCGCGCCGGGACAGGGGGCTGGCGAGCAGTACTTC. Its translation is CASSAPGQGAGEQYF. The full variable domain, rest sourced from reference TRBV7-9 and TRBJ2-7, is DTGVSQNPRHKITKRGQNVTFRCDPISEHNRLYWYRQTLGQGPEFLTYFQNEAQLEKSRLLSDRFSAERPKGSFSTLEIQRTEQGDSAMYLCASSAPGQGAGEQYFGPGTRLTVT.

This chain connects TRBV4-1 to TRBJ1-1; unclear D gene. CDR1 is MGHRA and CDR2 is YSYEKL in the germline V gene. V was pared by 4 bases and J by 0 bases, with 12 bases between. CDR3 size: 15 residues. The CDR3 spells CASSPTTTMNTEAFF. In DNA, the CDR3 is TGCGCCAGCAGCCCCACTACCACGATGAACACTGAAGCTTTCTTT.

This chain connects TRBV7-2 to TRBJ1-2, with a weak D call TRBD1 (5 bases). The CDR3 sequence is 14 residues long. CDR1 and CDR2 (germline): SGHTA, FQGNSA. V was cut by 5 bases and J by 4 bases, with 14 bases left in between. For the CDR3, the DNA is TGTGCCAGCAGCCCGCCTCGGGACGGCTATGGCTACACCTTC. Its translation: CASSPPRDGYGYTF.

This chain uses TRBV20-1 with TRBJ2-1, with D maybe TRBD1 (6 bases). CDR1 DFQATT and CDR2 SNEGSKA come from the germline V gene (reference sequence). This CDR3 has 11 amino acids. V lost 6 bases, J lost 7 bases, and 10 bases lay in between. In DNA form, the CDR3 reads TGCAGTGCCCGGGACACGAATGAGCAGTTCTTC. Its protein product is CSARDTNEQFF.

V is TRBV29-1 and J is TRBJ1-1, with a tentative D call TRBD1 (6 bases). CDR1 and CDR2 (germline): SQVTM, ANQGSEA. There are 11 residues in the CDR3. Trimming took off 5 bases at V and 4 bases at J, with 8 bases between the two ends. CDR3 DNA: TGCAGCGTTCTACAGGGCACTGAAGCTTTCTTT. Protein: CSVLQGTEAFF.

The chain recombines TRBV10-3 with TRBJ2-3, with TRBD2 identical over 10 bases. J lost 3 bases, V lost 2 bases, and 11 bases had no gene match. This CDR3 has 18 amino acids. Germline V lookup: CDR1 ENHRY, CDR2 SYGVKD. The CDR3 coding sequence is TGTGCCATCAGTGAGACCATTCCCAGCGGGGGGGCAACAGATACGCAGTATTTT. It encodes CAISETIPSGGATDTQYF.

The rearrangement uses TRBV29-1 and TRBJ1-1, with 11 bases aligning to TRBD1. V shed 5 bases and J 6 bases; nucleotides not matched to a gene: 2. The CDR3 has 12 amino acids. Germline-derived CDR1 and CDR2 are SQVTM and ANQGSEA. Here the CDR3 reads CSVSGQGAEAFF. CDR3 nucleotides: TGCAGCGTTTCGGGACAGGGGGCTGAAGCTTTCTTT.

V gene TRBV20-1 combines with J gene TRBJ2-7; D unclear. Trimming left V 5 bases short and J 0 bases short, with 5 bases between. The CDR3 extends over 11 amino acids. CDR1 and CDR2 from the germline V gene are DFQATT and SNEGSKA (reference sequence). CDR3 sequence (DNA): TGCAGTGCTGACGGCTCCTACGAGCAGTACTTC. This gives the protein CSADGSYEQYF.

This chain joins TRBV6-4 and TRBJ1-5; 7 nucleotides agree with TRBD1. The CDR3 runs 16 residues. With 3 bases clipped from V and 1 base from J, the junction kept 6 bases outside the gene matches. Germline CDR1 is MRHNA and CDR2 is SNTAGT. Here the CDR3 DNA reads TGTGCCAGCAGTGAGCCGGGACAGTTAAGCAATCAGCCCCAGCATTTT. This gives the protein CASSEPGQLSNQPQHF.